Reported below is one TCR beta chain. Its cognate antigen is unknown. Other DNA sequences within the sample encode an identical CDR3. The data originate from a study of T cell responses to AZD1222 COVID-19 vaccine. CDR3 size: 12 residues. V dropped 6 bases and J dropped 0 bases, with 4 bases sitting between them. Germline V gene data show CDR1 as SEHNR and CDR2 as FQNEAQ (reference sequence). General study points: Only after the peak T cell response were repertoires sampled. Of spike-specific TCRs, nearly half reportedly target regions left unmutated in variants. Clonal diversity was possibly underestimated; the donors were predominantly white British and more often female. CD4 TCRs associated with vaccination spanned spike, dominating at 160-218 and 743-854.

Using immunoSEQ multiplex PCR, the repertoire was profiled, and TCRdb retains in-frame clones only, with some absent. The top ten hold more than 20% of the sample, which has roughly 46,000 clones, about 91% seen once. The chain links TRBV7-9 to TRBJ2-3, with D unresolved. This clonotype was sampled from an adult who received the AZD1222 COVID-19 vaccine. The specimen comprised peripheral blood, sampled 28 days after the second AZD1222 dose. Here the CDR3 reads CASSRSTDTQYF. The CDR3 DNA follows: TGTGCCAGCAGTCGAAGCACAGATACGCAGTATTTT.